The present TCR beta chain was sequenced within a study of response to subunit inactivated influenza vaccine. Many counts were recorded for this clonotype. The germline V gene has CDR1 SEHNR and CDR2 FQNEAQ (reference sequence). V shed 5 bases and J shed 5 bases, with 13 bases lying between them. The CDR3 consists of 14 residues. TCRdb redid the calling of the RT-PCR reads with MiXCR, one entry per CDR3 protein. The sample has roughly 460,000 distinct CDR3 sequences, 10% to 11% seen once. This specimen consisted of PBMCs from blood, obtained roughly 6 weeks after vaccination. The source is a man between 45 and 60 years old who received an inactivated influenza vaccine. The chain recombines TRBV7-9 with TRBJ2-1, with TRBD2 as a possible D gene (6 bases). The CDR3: CASSPGVQNNEQFF. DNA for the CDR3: TGTGCCAGCAGCCCGGGAGTACAAAACAATGAGCAGTTCTTC.